These 10 T cell receptor beta chains were all obtained from the same sample, sequenced in a study of cytomegalovirus exposure and HLA in healthy donors (dated by TCRdb to the late 2010s). Library creation used the immunoSEQ multiplex PCR assay. For the multiplex PCR, a mixture combining 60 forward primers for TCR Vbeta segments and 13 reverse primers for TCR Jbeta segments was used. TCRdb's version of the immuneACCESS table is confined to in-frame rearrangements and falls short of the full clone set. An unresolved V gene accounts for under half of the shortfall where checked; the remainder is of unknown origin. Within this sample are tens of thousands of clones, with roughly 80% of them counted one time only. The ten largest clones represent about 2.7% of the sample. The source material was PBMCs. These TCRs come from a woman aged 25 to 39 in good health and CMV-seronegative.

The J gene is TRBJ2-7, the V gene TRBV10-3; D might be TRBD1 (6 bases). This CDR3 contains 13 residues. CDR1 ENHRY and CDR2 SYGVKD come from the germline V gene. The germline V and J ends were trimmed by 3 bases and 5 bases, with 11 bases remaining between them. As DNA, the CDR3 is TGTGCCATCAGTGATAGGGGGATGGACGAGCAGTACGTC. It yields the protein CAISDRGMDEQYV.

V usage is TRBV5-1 and J usage is TRBJ1-3; D gene ambiguous. Germline CDR1 and CDR2: SGHRS and YFSETQ. V was pared by 6 bases and J by 0 bases, with 10 bases between. The CDR3 contains 14 residues. The CDR3 DNA follows: TGCGCCAGCAAAACAGAAAGCTCTGGAAACACCATATATTTT. Translated: CASKTESSGNTIYF. The full variable domain, with the rest looked up from reference TRBV5-1 and TRBJ1-3, is KAGVTQTPRYLIKTRGQQVTLSCSPISGHRSVSWYQQTPGQGLQFLFEYFSETQRNKGNFPGRFSGRQFSNSRSEMNVSTLELGDSALYLCASKTESSGNTIYFGEGSWLTVV.

The genes are TRBV9 and TRBJ2-3, with 9 positions matching TRBD1. V gave up 5 bases and J gave up 4 bases; unmatched junction bases: 5. The length of the CDR3 is 14 residues. The V gene's germline CDR1 is SGDLS and CDR2 YYNGEE. The CDR3 DNA sequence: TGTGCCAGCAGTAGGGGACAGGGAGCAGATACGCAGTATTTT. Translating it yields CASSRGQGADTQYF.

This chain uses TRBV6-1 with TRBJ1-6; perhaps TRBD1 as D (6 bases). The CDR3 sequence is 19 residues long. Germline lookup yields CDR1 MNHNS and CDR2 SASEGT. Trimming took 1 base from V and 0 from J, leaving 16 bases between them. The CDR3: CASSEGSGALRSYNSPLHF. CDR3 bases: TGTGCCAGCAGTGAAGGATCAGGGGCCCTACGCTCCTATAATTCACCCCTCCACTTT.

This clone was seen more than once but under ten times. The chain couples TRBV19 to TRBJ2-1; TRBD2 might be the D (6 bases). V lost 2 bases, J lost 7 bases, and 15 bases lay in between. Germline loops: CDR1 LNHDA, CDR2 SQIVND (reference sequence). The CDR3 covers 15 residues. The CDR3 nucleotides read TGTGCCAGTAGTATATCTACGGGCCGGGGGAATGAGCAGTTCTTC. This encodes CASSISTGRGNEQFF.

The chain joins TRBV4-3 to TRBJ1-4; 7 nucleotides align to TRBD1. The CDR3 covers 18 residues. V trimming: 4 bases; J trimming: 0 bases; junction bases outside the gene matches: 11. CDR1 and CDR2 from the germline V gene are LGHNA and YSLEER. The DNA for the CDR3 is TGCGCCAGCAGCCCCCGGGACAGCCCACTTGCAACTAATGAAAAACTGTTTTTT. As protein: CASSPRDSPLATNEKLFF.

This chain joins TRBV7-8 and TRBJ1-2; D remains unclear. V lost 0 bases to trimming and J lost 4 bases, with 6 bases between them. Germline V CDR1 and CDR2: SGHVS, FQNEAQ. This CDR3 contains 13 residues. CDR3 residues: CASSLARSYGYTF. The CDR3 DNA is TGTGCCAGCAGCTTAGCACGGAGCTATGGCTACACCTTC.

The V gene is TRBV7-2, the J gene TRBJ1-2; D unresolved. With 3 bases removed from V and 3 bases from J, the gap between germline ends came to 17 bases. This CDR3 has 16 amino acids. The germline gives CDR1 SGHTA, CDR2 FQGNSA. CDR3 DNA sequence: TGTGCCAGCAGCTTCCCTACGCATAGGAGGGACTATGGCTACACCTTC. It codes for CASSFPTHRRDYGYTF.

The genes are TRBV7-9 and TRBJ2-1, with 8 nucleotides matching TRBD1. The CDR3 covers 15 residues. J was trimmed by 0 bases and V by 5 bases; bases with no gene match: 3. From germline, CDR1 is SEHNR and CDR2 FQNEAQ (reference sequence). The CDR3 protein is CASSKDRGSYNEQFF. DNA of the CDR3: TGTGCCAGCAGCAAAGACAGGGGCTCCTACAATGAGCAGTTCTTC.

This chain uses TRBV19 with TRBJ1-1, with D tentatively TRBD1 (6 bases). The CDR3 is made up of 14 amino acids. Per the germline V gene, CDR1 is LNHDA and CDR2 is SQIVND (reference sequence). Trimming took 5 bases from V and 1 from J, leaving 11 bases between them. The CDR3 loop is CASSHRGGNTEAFF. CDR3 in DNA: TGTGCCAGTAGTCACAGAGGGGGGAACACTGAAGCTTTCTTT.